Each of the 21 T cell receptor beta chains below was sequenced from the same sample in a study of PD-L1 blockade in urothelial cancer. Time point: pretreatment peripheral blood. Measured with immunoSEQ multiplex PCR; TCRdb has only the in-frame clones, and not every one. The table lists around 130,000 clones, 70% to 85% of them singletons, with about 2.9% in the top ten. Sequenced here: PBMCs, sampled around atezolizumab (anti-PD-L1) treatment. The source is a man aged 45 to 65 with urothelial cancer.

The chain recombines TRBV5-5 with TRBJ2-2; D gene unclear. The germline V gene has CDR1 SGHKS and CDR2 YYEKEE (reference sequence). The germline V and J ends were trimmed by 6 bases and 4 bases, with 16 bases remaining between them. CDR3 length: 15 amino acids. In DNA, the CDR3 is TGTGCCAGCAACTCGACTCCCCAATCCACCGGGGAGCTGTTTTTT. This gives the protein CASNSTPQSTGELFF. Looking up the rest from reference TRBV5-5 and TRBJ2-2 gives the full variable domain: DAGVTQSPTHLIKTRGQQVTLRCSPISGHKSVSWYQQVLGQGPQFIFQYYEKEERGRGNFPDRFSARQFPNYSSELNVNALLLGDSALYLCASNSTPQSTGELFFGEGSRLTVL.

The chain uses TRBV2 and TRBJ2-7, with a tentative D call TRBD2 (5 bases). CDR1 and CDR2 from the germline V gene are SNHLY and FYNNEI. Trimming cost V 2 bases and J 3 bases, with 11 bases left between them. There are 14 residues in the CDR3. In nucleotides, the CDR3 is TGTGCCAGCAGTGAAAGTTGGACTCTCTACGAGCAGTACTTC. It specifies CASSESWTLYEQYF.

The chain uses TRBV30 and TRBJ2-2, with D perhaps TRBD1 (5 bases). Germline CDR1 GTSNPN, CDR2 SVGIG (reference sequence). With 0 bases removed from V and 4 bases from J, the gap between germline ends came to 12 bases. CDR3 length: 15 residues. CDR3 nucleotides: TGTGCCTGGAGTGTTTTTTCAGGGCGCACCGGGGAGCTGTTTTTT. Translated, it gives CAWSVFSGRTGELFF.

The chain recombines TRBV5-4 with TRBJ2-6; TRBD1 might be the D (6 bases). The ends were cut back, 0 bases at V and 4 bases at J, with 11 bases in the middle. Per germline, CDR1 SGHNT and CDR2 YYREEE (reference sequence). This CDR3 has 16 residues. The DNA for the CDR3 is TGTGCCAGCAGCTTGGCAGGGGCTTGGGGGGCCAACGTCCTGACTTTC. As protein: CASSLAGAWGANVLTF.

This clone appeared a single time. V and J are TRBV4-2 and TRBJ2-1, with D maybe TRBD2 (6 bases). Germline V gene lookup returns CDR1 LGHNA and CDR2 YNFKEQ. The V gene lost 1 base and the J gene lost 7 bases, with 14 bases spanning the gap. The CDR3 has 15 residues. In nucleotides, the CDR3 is TGTGCCAGCAGCCAAGGGGAGCGGGTCATAAATGAGCAGTTCTTC. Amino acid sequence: CASSQGERVINEQFF.

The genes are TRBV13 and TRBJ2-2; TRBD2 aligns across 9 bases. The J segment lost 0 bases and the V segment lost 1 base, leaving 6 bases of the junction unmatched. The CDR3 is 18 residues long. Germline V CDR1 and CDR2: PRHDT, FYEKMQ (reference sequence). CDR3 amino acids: CASSLVSLAGPNTGELFF. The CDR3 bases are TGTGCCAGCAGCTTAGTCTCCCTAGCGGGACCGAACACCGGGGAGCTGTTTTTT.

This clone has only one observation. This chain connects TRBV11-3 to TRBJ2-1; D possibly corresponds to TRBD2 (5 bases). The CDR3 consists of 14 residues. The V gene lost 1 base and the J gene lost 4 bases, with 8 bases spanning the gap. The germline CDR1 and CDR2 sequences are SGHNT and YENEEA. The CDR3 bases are TGTGCCAGCAGCTTAGGGAGGCGTTACAATGAGCAGTTCTTC. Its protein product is CASSLGRRYNEQFF.

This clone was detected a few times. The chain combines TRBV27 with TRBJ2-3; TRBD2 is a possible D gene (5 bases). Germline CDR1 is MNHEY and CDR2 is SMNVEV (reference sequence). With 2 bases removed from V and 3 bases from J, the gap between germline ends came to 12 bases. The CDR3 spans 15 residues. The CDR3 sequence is CASSLELPGTDTQYF. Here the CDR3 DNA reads TGTGCCAGCAGTTTAGAACTACCGGGGACAGATACGCAGTATTTT.

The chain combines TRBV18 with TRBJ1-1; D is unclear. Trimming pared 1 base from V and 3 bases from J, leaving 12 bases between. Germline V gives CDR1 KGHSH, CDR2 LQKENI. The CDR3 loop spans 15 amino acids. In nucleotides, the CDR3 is TGTGCCAGCTCACCACTTCACGCCTCGGACACTGAAGCTTTCTTT. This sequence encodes CASSPLHASDTEAFF.

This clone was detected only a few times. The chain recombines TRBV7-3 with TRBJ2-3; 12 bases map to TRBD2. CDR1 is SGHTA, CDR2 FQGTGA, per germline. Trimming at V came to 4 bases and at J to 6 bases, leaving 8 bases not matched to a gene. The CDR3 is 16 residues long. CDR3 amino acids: CASSSHGLAGSDTQYF. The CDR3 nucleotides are TGTGCCAGCAGCTCCCATGGACTAGCGGGATCGGATACGCAGTATTTT.

The CDR3 DNA follows: TGTGCCAGCAGTGTTCAGGGTTTGGGTGAAAAACTGTTTTTT. This translates into CASSVQGLGEKLFF. V is TRBV2 and J is TRBJ1-4; D is possibly TRBD1 (5 bases). The CDR3 runs 14 residues. Germline values: CDR1 SNHLY, CDR2 FYNNEI. Trimming shortened V by 4 bases and J by 7 bases, and 13 bases separated the two germline ends.

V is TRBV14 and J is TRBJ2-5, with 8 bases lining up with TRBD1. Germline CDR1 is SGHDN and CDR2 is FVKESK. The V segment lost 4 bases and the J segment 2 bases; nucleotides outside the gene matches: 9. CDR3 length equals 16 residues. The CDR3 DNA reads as TGTGCCAGCAGCCTAAGGACAGGGACCATGCAAGAGACCCAGTACTTC. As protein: CASSLRTGTMQETQYF.

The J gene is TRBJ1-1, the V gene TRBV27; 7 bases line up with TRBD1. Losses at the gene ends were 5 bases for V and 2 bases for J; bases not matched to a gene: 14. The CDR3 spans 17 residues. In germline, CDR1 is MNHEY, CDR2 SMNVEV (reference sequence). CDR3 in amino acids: CASSQNTPTGPNTEAFF. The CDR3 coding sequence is TGTGCCAGCAGTCAAAATACCCCGACAGGGCCCAACACTGAAGCTTTCTTT.

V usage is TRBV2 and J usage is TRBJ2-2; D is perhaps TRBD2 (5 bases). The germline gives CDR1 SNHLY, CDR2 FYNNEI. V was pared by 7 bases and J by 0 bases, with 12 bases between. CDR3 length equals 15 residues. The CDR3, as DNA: TGTGCCAGCACAAGGGAGTTTTCGAACACCGGGGAGCTGTTTTTT. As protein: CASTREFSNTGELFF.

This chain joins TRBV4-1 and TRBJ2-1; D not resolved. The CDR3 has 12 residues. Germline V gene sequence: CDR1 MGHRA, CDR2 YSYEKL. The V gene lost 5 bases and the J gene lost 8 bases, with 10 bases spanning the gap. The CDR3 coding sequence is TGCGCCAGCAGCTCAGAAGAGGATGAGCAGTTCTTC. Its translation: CASSSEEDEQFF.

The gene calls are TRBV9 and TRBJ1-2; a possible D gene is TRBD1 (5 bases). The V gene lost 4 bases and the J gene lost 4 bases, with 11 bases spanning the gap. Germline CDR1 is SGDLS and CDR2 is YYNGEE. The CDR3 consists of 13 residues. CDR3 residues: CASSRGGGYGYTF. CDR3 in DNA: TGTGCCAGCAGCCGGGGGGGTGGCTATGGCTACACCTTC.

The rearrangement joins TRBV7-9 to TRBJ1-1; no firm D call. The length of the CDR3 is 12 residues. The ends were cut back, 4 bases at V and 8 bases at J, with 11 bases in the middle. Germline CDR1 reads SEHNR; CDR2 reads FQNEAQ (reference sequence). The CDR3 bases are TGTGCCAGCAGCTCCGTGGCAATAGAAGCTTTCTTT. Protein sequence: CASSSVAIEAFF.

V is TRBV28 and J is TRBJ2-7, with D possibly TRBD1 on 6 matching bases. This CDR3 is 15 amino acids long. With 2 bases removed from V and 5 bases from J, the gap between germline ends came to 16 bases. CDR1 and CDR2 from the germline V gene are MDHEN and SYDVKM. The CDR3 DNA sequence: TGTGCCAGCAGTTTAGTTGGGGGCCGGGGCCACGAGCAGTACTTC. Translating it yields CASSLVGGRGHEQYF.

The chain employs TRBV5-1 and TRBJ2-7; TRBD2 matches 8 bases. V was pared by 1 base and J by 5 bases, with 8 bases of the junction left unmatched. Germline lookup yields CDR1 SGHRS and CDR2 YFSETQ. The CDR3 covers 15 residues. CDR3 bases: TGCGCCAGCAGCTTGTTACAGCGGGAGCTAAACGAGCAGTACTTC. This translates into CASSLLQRELNEQYF.

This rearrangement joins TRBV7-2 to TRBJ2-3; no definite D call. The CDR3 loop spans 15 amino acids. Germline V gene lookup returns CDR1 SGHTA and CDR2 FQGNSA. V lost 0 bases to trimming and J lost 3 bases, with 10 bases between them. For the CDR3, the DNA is TGTGCCAGCAGCTTAGCTCTCTCCCCTACAGATACGCAGTATTTT. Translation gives CASSLALSPTDTQYF.

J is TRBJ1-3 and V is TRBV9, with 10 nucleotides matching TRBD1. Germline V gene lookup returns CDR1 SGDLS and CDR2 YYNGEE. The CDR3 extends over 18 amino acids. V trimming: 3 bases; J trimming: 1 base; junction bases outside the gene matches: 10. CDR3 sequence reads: CASSARDRGFASGNTIYF. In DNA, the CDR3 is TGTGCCAGCAGCGCTCGGGACAGGGGTTTTGCATCTGGAAACACCATATATTTT.